This TCR beta chain was captured by sequencing in a study of memory CD4+ T cells and cytomegalovirus serostatus. The sort gate was single viable CD3+CD4+CD8-CD45RO+ cells for memory CD4+ T cells. Germline lookup yields CDR1 SGHTA and CDR2 FQGNSA. The CDR3 has 16 residues. J lost 5 bases, V lost 1 base, and 7 bases had no gene match. Produced via immunoSEQ multiplex PCR; TCRdb's table is partial and in-frame only. Here the sample spans 84,000 or so clones, around 80% being singletons. The chain is built from TRBV7-2 and TRBJ1-1; 10 bases fit TRBD1. This TCR derives from an adult in good health and CMV-seronegative. Sequencing input: memory CD4+ T cells from blood. This chain's CDR3 is CASSLGQTGGETEAFF. CDR3 DNA: TGTGCCAGCAGCTTAGGCCAGACAGGGGGCGAGACTGAAGCTTTCTTT.